What follows is one T cell receptor beta chain and its context. What it recognizes is unknown. Baseline, cycle 4 day 1, and cycle 7 day 1 were the blood sampling points. Profiling relied on immunoSEQ multiplex PCR, and the TCRdb table lists in-frame clones only, not all of them. The sample carries tens of thousands of clones, more than 80% recorded once. This sample was taken from a study of OX40 agonist ivuxolimab in advanced cancers. Turning to the study itself: It was ivuxolimab, an agonistic anti-OX40 (CD134) antibody, that patients were treated with. Study-wide points: Dosing at 0.1 to 3.0 mg/kg was accompanied by clonal expansion of CD4+ and CD8+ blood T cells by week 6. CD8+ T cells showed, on average, more clonal expansion than CD4+ cells.

The CDR3 extends over 14 amino acids. V shed 6 bases and J shed 7 bases, with 18 bases lying between them. Germline lookup yields CDR1 MNHEY and CDR2 SMNVEV (reference sequence). The chain has TRBV27 and TRBJ1-2; D is undetermined. Sequencing was performed on CD4+ or CD8+ T cells sorted from blood, taken in a trial of the OX40 agonist ivuxolimab. The TCR originated in an adult with an advanced solid tumor such as melanoma, head and neck, liver or kidney cancer. The CDR3 loop reads CASRESLPISGYTF. The CDR3 bases are TGTGCCAGCAGGGAGTCTCTACCTATTAGTGGCTACACCTTC.